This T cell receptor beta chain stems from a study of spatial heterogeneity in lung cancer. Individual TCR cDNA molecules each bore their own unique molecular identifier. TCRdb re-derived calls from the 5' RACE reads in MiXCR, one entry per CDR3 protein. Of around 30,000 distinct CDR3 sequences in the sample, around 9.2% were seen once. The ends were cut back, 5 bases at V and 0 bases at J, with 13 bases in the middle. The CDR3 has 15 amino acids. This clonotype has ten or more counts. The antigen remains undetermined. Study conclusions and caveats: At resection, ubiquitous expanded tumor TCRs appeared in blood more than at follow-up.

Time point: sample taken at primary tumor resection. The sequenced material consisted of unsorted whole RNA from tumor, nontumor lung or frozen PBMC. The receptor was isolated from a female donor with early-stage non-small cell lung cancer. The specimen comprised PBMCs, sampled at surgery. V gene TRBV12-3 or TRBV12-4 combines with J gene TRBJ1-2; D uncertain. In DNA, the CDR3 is TGTGCCAGCAGTCCCTGGGCTTCAGCTAACTATGGCTACACCTTC. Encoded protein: CASSPWASANYGYTF.